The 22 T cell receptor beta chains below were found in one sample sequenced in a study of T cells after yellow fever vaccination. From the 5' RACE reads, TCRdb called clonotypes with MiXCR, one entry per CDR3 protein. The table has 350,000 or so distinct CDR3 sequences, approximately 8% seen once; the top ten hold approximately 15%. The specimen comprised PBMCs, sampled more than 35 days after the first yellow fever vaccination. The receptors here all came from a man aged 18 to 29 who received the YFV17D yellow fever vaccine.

The CDR3 loop is CATSDTRVGISSYTF. For the CDR3, the DNA is TGTGCCACCAGTGATACCCGGGTAGGGATCTCAAGCTACACCTTC. The chain joins TRBV24-1 to TRBJ1-2; D is uncertain. Trimming shortened V by 3 bases and J by 9 bases, and 19 bases separated the two germline ends. The germline V gene has CDR1 KGHDR and CDR2 SFDVKD. The CDR3 spans 15 residues.

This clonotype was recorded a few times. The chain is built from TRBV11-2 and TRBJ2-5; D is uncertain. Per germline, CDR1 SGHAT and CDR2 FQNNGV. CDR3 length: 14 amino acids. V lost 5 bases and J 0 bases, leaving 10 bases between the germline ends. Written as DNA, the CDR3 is TGTGCCAGCAGCCCGTTAGGGTACCAAGAGACCCAGTACTTC. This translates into CASSPLGYQETQYF. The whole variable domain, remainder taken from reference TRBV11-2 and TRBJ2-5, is EAGVAQSPRYKIIEKRQSVAFWCNPISGHATLYWYQQILGQGPKLLIQFQNNGVVDDSQLPKDRFSAERLKGVDSTLKIQPAKLEDSAVYLCASSPLGYQETQYFGPGTRLLVL.

The CDR3 here is CASSLDLSGYTEAFF. As DNA, the CDR3 is TGCGCCAGCAGCTTGGACCTAAGCGGCTACACTGAAGCTTTCTTT. The chain carries TRBV5-1 and TRBJ1-1; D is unclear. Per the germline V gene, CDR1 is SGHRS and CDR2 is YFSETQ. Trimming cost V 0 bases and J 3 bases, with 12 bases left between them. This CDR3 is built from 15 residues. Drawing the rest from reference TRBV5-1 and TRBJ1-1, the complete variable domain is KAGVTQTPRYLIKTRGQQVTLSCSPISGHRSVSWYQQTPGQGLQFLFEYFSETQRNKGNFPGRFSGRQFSNSRSEMNVSTLELGDSALYLCASSLDLSGYTEAFFGQGTRLTVV.

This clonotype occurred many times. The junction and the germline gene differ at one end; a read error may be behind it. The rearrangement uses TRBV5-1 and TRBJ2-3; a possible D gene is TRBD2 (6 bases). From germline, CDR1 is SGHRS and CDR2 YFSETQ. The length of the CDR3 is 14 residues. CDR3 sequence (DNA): TGTGCCAGCAGCCCCGGGACTAGCACAGATACGCAGTATTTT. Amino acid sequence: CASSPGTSTDTQYF.

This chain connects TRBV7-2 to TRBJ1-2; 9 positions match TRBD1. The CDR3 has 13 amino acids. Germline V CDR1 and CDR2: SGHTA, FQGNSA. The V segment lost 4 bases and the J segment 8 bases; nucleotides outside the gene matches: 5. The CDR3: CASSYTGTGGYTF. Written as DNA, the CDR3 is TGTGCCAGCAGCTACACCGGGACAGGGGGCTACACCTTC.

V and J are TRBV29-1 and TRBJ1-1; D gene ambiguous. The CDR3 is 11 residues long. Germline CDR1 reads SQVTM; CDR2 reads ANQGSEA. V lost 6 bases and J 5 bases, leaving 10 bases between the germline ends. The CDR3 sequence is CSVRVGTEAFF. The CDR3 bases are TGCAGCGTCCGGGTCGGAACTGAAGCTTTCTTT.

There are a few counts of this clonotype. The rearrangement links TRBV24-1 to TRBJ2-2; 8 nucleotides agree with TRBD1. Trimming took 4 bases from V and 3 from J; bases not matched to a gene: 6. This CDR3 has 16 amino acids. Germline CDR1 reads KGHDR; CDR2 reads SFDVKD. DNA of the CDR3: TGTGCCACCAGTGACCTGGGACAGGAGGACACCGGGGAGCTGTTTTTT. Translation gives CATSDLGQEDTGELFF.

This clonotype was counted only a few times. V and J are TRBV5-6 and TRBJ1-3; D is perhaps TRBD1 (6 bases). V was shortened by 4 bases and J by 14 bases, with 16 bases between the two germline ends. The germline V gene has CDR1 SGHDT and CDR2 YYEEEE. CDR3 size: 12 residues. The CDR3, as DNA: TGTGCCAGCAGCCACAGGGTGTCAATCCTATATTTT. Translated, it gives CASSHRVSILYF.

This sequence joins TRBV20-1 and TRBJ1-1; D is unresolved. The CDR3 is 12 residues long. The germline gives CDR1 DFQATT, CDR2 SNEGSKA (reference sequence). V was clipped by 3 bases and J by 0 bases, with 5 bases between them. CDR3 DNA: TGCAGTGCTAGTCGCATGAACACTGAAGCTTTCTTT. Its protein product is CSASRMNTEAFF.

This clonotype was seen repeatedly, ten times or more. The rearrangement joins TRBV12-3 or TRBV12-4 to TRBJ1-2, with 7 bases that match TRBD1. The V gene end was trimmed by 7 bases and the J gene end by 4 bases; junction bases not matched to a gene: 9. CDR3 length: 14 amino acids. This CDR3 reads CASTPRAGGYGYTF. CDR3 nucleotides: TGTGCCAGCACCCCCCGGGCAGGGGGCTATGGCTACACCTTC.

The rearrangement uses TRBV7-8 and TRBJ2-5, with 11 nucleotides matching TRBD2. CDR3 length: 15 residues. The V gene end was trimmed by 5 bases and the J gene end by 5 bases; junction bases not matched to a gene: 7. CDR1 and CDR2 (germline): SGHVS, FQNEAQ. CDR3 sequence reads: CASSPGLAGGETQYF. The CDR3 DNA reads TGTGCCAGCAGCCCTGGACTAGCGGGCGGGGAGACCCAGTACTTC.

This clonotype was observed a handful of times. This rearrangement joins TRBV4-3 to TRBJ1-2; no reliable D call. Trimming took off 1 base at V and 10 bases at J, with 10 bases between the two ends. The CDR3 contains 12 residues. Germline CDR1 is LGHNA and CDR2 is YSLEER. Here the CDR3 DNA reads TGCGCCAGCAGCCAAGTCAGCGGAGTCTACACCTTC. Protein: CASSQVSGVYTF.

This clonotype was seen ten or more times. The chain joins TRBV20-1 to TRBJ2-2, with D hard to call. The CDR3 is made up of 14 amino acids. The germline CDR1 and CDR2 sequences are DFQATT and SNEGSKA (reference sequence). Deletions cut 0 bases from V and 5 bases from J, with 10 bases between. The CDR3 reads CSARDLEPTGELFF. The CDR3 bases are TGCAGTGCTAGAGATCTGGAACCGACCGGGGAGCTGTTTTTT.

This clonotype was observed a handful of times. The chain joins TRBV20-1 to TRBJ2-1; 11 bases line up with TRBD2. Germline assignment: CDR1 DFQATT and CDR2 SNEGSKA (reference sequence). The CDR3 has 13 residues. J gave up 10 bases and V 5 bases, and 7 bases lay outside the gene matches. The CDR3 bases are TGCAGTGCTTTTAGCGGGGGGGCGGGAGAGCAGTTCTTC. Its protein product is CSAFSGGAGEQFF.

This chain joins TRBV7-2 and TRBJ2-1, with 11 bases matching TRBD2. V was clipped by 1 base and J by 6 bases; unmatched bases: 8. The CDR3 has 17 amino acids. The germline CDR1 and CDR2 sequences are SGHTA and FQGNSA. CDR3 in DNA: TGTGCCAGCAGCTTAGTTAGCGGGGGGGCTTGTTGCAATGAGCAGTTCTTC. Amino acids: CASSLVSGGACCNEQFF.

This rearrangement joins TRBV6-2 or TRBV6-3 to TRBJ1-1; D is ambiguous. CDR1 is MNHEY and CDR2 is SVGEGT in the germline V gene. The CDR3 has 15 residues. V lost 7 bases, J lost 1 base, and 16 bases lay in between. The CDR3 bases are TGTGCCAGCATCCAACCGACATTTCGGAACACTGAAGCTTTCTTT. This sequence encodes CASIQPTFRNTEAFF.

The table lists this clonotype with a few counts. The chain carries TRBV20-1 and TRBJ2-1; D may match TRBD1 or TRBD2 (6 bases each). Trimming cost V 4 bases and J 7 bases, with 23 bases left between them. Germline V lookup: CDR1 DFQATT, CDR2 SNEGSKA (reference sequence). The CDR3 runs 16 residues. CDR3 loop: CSANPLGGLGGNEQFF. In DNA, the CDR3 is TGCAGTGCTAACCCACTGGGGGGCTTAGGAGGAAATGAGCAGTTCTTC.

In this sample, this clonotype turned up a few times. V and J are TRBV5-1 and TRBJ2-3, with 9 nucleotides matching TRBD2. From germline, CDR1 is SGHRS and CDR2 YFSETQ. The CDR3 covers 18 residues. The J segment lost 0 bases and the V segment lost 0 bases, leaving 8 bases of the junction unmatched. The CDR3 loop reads CASSLARGGGASTDTQYF. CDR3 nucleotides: TGCGCCAGCAGCTTGGCCCGTGGCGGGGGGGCTAGCACAGATACGCAGTATTTT.

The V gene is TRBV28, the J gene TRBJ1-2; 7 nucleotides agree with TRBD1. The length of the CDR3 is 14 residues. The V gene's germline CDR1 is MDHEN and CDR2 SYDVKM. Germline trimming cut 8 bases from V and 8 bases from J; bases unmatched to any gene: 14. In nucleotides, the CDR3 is TGTGCCAGCCAAACGGGGACAGCCCTCGGAGGCTACACCTTC. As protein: CASQTGTALGGYTF.

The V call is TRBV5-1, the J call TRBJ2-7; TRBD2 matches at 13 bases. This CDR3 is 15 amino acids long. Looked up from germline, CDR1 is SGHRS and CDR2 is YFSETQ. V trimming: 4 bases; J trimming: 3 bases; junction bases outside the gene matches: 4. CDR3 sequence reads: CASSLGTSGVYEQYV. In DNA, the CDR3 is TGCGCCAGCAGCCTGGGGACTAGCGGGGTCTACGAGCAGTACGTC.

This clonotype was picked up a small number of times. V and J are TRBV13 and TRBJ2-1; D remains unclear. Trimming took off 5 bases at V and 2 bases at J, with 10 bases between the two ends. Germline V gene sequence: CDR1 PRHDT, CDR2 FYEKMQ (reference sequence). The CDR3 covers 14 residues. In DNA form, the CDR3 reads TGTGCCAGCAGCCCCGGGTGGACCTACAATGAGCAGTTCTTC. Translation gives CASSPGWTYNEQFF.

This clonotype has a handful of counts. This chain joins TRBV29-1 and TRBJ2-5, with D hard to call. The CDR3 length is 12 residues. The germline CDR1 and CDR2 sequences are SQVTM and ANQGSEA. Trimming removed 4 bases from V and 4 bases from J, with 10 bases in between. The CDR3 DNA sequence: TGCAGCGTTGGAGTCACTTCAGAGACCCAGTACTTC. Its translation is CSVGVTSETQYF.